This TCR beta chain derives from a study of cytomegalovirus exposure and HLA in healthy donors. The study, taken as a whole, reports: Later, an analysis found that common viral pathogens appeared to be linked with several of the most significant clusters.

Concerning this clone itself: Its antigen is as yet unknown.

The PCR was carried out with 60 Vbeta primers and 13 Jbeta primers. Generated by immunoSEQ multiplex PCR, the TCRdb table keeps only in-frame clones and is missing some. The listing records around 44,000 clones. CDR1 is SNHLY and CDR2 is FYNNEI in the germline V gene. The CDR3 length is 14 residues. With 6 bases removed from V and 2 bases from J, the gap between germline ends came to 8 bases. At sampling all donors were nominally healthy, likely with unrecorded immune exposures. The sequencing input was PBMCs. The rearrangement uses TRBV2 and TRBJ1-6; D possibly corresponds to TRBD1 (5 bases). The source of this sequence is a male donor in good health and CMV-seropositive. The CDR3 DNA reads as TGTGCCAGCAGCCTACAGGCCTATAATTCACCCCTCCACTTT. It is translated as CASSLQAYNSPLHF. Filled out from reference TRBV2 and TRBJ1-6, the complete variable domain reads EPEVTQTPSHQVTQMGQEVILRCVPISNHLYFYWYRQILGQKVEFLVSFYNNEISEKSEIFDDQFSVERPDGSNFTLKIRSTKLEDSAMYFCASSLQAYNSPLHFGNGTRLTVT.